This TCR beta chain emerged from a study of blood T cells in healthy people across ages. This clonotype came up a few times. Then a second PCR, running roughly 7 to 11 cycles, was carried out with a sample-barcoded 5' primer and a J-beta primer mix. TCRdb reprocessed the 5' RACE reads via MiXCR and lists one record per CDR3 protein. The sample shows approximately 880,000 distinct CDR3 sequences, roughly 43% of them seen only once. Material for sequencing was blood. The clonotype originates from a man aged 25-45 years in good health.

CDR3 bases: TGTGCCAGCAGTGGGACTAGCGGGGTCTCAGAGCAGTTCTTC. Encoded protein: CASSGTSGVSEQFF. V usage is TRBV6-1 and J usage is TRBJ2-1, with TRBD2 matching over 12 bases. Germline V CDR1 and CDR2: MNHNS, SASEGT. This CDR3 comprises 14 residues. V shed 4 bases, J shed 10 bases, and the junction held 5 bases outside the gene matches.